This T cell receptor (beta chain) was recovered during a study of blood T cell repertoires in COVID-19. Study information: From the United States, Italy and Spain came samples of acute and convalescent COVID-19.

Study members were between 18 and 89 years old and lived in fewer than 30 US regions. Membership in each cohort depended on participant-reported clinical history. Two negative PCRs, clearance, or symptom resolution characterized the recovered Cohort 3 donors. Only in-frame clones appear in the TCRdb table, and some are missing; sequencing was by immunoSEQ multiplex PCR. The sample yields some 300,000 clones, about nine tenths seen once. This CDR3 has 15 amino acids. The V end lost 0 bases, the J end lost 5 bases, and 13 bases lay between the germline ends. Germline CDR1 and CDR2: LNHNV and YYDKDF (reference sequence).

The chain joins TRBV15 to TRBJ1-1; a weak D match, TRBD1 (6 bases). The sequence was collected from a young man who had recovered from COVID-19. The sequenced sample consisted of PBMCs or T cells enriched from blood (not recorded which). As DNA, the CDR3 is TGTGCCACCAGCAGAGATCGAGAGGGGGTTACTGAAGCTTTCTTT. Its translation: CATSRDREGVTEAFF.